This passage covers 27 T cell receptor beta chains from one sample sequenced in a study of glioma-infiltrating T cells after dendritic cell vaccination. Assay: immunoSEQ multiplex PCR; the TCRdb copy retains only in-frame clones and omits some. The sample lists about 95,000 clones, about 84% occurring once. Sample: blood, taken before dendritic cell vaccination. The receptors were gathered from a human donor with glioblastoma.

This clone is a singleton in its sample. The chain links TRBV7-9 to TRBJ2-7; 9 positions match TRBD2. The V gene end was trimmed by 5 bases and the J gene end by 5 bases; junction bases not matched to a gene: 16. This CDR3 comprises 17 residues. From germline, CDR1 is SEHNR and CDR2 FQNEAQ (reference sequence). The CDR3 DNA reads TGTGCCAGCAGCCCTTTCTTCTCCATAGCGGGGGCTAACGAGCAGTACTTC. It is translated as CASSPFFSIAGANEQYF.

The chain couples TRBV11-2 to TRBJ1-1, with unresolved D. Looked up from germline, CDR1 is SGHAT and CDR2 is FQNNGV. Between the trimmed V and J ends, which lost 3 bases and 0 bases, there was a span of 11 bases. The CDR3 has 15 residues. The CDR3 DNA reads as TGTGCCAGCAGCTTGGGGAGCACCATGAACACTGAAGCTTTCTTT. The encoded protein is CASSLGSTMNTEAFF.

V is TRBV13 and J is TRBJ1-2; 10 bases map to TRBD1. From germline, CDR1 is PRHDT and CDR2 FYEKMQ (reference sequence). Losses at the gene ends were 4 bases for V and 4 bases for J; bases not matched to a gene: 6. CDR3 length: 15 residues. Written as DNA, the CDR3 is TGTGCCAGCAGCTGGGGACAGGGGTTCGGCTATGGCTACACCTTC. This translates into CASSWGQGFGYGYTF.

The chain recombines TRBV2 with TRBJ1-1; D not resolved. The V and J ends lost 2 bases and 4 bases respectively, with 8 bases between them. The germline gives CDR1 SNHLY, CDR2 FYNNEI. CDR3 size: 13 residues. This CDR3 reads CASSERGRTEAFF. The CDR3 region has the DNA TGTGCCAGCAGTGAACGTGGGCGCACTGAAGCTTTCTTT.

This chain uses TRBV11-3 with TRBJ2-3, with 10 bases identical to TRBD1. The CDR3 is 15 residues long. CDR1 and CDR2 (germline): SGHNT, YENEEA. J was trimmed by 2 bases and V by 5 bases; bases with no gene match: 4. Here the CDR3 reads CASSPGTGVTDTQYF. The CDR3 bases are TGTGCCAGCAGCCCCGGGACAGGGGTCACAGATACGCAGTATTTT.

This chain links TRBV10-3 with TRBJ2-5, with a tentative D call TRBD1 (6 bases). Germline assignment: CDR1 ENHRY and CDR2 SYGVKD. Trimming took 6 bases from V and 2 from J, leaving 10 bases between them. This CDR3 region has 13 residues. The CDR3 coding sequence is TGTGCCATCAGGGACAGTTCACAAGAGACCCAGTACTTC. Protein sequence: CAIRDSSQETQYF.

This CDR3 is CAGGTGGLGAEAFF. The CDR3 DNA reads as TGTGCCGGAGGGACAGGGGGCTTAGGGGCTGAAGCTTTCTTT. The V gene is TRBV5-4, the J gene TRBJ1-1; 12 positions match TRBD1. The CDR3 consists of 14 residues. After removal of 10 bases from V and 6 bases from J, the junction contained 10 bases not matched to a gene. From germline, CDR1 is SGHNT and CDR2 YYREEE (reference sequence).

The rearrangement links TRBV6-5 to TRBJ1-4; 7 bases are a match to TRBD1. Germline loops: CDR1 MNHEY, CDR2 SVGAGI. J lost 1 base, V lost 6 bases, and 5 bases had no gene match. The CDR3 runs to 15 residues. The CDR3 is CASRQTGLTNEKLFF. Here the CDR3 DNA reads TGTGCCAGCAGGCAGACAGGGCTAACTAATGAAAAACTGTTTTTT.

V and J are TRBV11-1 and TRBJ1-1, with D unclear. Between the trimmed V and J ends, which lost 2 bases and 5 bases, there was a span of 12 bases. CDR1 is SGHAT and CDR2 is FQDESV in the germline V gene (reference sequence). This CDR3 contains 14 residues. The CDR3 is CASSLIPGRTEAFF. Written as DNA, the CDR3 is TGTGCCAGCAGCTTAATCCCGGGAAGGACTGAAGCTTTCTTT.

This rearrangement joins TRBV2 to TRBJ2-3, with 12 bases that match TRBD2. Germline V lookup: CDR1 SNHLY, CDR2 FYNNEI. Unmatched junction bases numbered 5, after V lost 5 bases and J lost 5 bases. The CDR3 has 15 residues. The CDR3 sequence: CASSIPSGGGDTQYF. The CDR3 DNA follows: TGTGCCAGCAGTATTCCTAGCGGGGGGGGAGATACGCAGTATTTT.

This clone is a singleton in its sample. The V and J genes are TRBV29-1 and TRBJ2-2; D is ambiguous. The germline gives CDR1 SQVTM, CDR2 ANQGSEA. The CDR3 covers 11 residues. V was pared by 4 bases and J by 7 bases, with 7 bases between. In DNA, the CDR3 is TGCAGCGTTGCGGTTGACGGGGAGCTGTTTTTT. This encodes CSVAVDGELFF.

The V and J genes are TRBV30 and TRBJ2-3, with D unclear. There are 12 residues in the CDR3. The germline gives CDR1 GTSNPN, CDR2 SVGIG (reference sequence). Trimming shortened V by 0 bases and J by 10 bases, and 11 bases separated the two germline ends. CDR3 region: CAWSVGGEAQYF. The CDR3 DNA is TGTGCCTGGAGTGTCGGTGGCGAGGCGCAGTATTTT.

This clone was seen just once. It is unclear where the CDR3 begins or ends on the DNA, so no DNA is shown, and the CDR3 is as TCRdb lists it. The V and J genes are TRBV5-1 and TRBJ2-3; the table's D call, TRBD1, has no DNA check behind it. In germline, CDR1 is SGHRS, CDR2 YFSETQ. A total of 15 residues make up the CDR3, ends included. CDR3: CASSVGTGSTDTKYF.

This clone was counted between two and nine times. This rearrangement joins TRBV6-6 to TRBJ2-7, with D possibly matching TRBD1 (5 bases). V was trimmed by 7 bases and J by 3 bases, leaving 19 bases between them. CDR3 length equals 15 residues. Germline-derived CDR1 and CDR2 are MNHNY and SVGAGI (reference sequence). Here the CDR3 DNA reads TGTGCCAGCACCAATGGGGCGGTAGAAGGCTACGAGCAGTACTTC. Its protein product is CASTNGAVEGYEQYF.

The table lists this clone with a count of one. The chain links TRBV14 to TRBJ2-7; D may be TRBD1 (6 bases). The CDR3 sequence is 14 residues long. Trimming shortened V by 1 base and J by 2 bases, and 9 bases separated the two germline ends. Germline assignment: CDR1 SGHDN and CDR2 FVKESK. The CDR3 DNA reads TGTGCCAGCAGCCAAGCTCAGGGGACCTACGAGCAGTACTTC. Translation: CASSQAQGTYEQYF.

The gene calls are TRBV27 and TRBJ1-1; a weak D match, TRBD1 (5 bases). Between the trimmed V and J ends, which lost 4 bases and 4 bases, there was a span of 10 bases. CDR1 is MNHEY, CDR2 SMNVEV, per germline (reference sequence). This CDR3 contains 13 residues. In DNA form, the CDR3 reads TGTGCCAGCAGTTCGGTGGGGGGCACTGAAGCTTTCTTT. It translates to CASSSVGGTEAFF.

The CDR3: CASSLDTLYGYTF. The CDR3 nucleotides are TGTGCCAGCAGCCTGGACACACTATATGGCTACACCTTC. This rearrangement joins TRBV6-5 to TRBJ1-2; a weak D match, TRBD1 (5 bases). The CDR3 covers 13 residues. Germline V gene data show CDR1 as MNHEY and CDR2 as SVGAGI. Trimming cost V 6 bases and J 5 bases, with 13 bases left between them.

The chain joins TRBV4-3 to TRBJ2-1; the D gene is possibly TRBD1 (6 bases). The germline V gene has CDR1 LGHNA and CDR2 YSLEER. The CDR3 consists of 12 residues. The V end was cut by 3 bases, the J end by 9 bases, with 9 bases between. The CDR3 nucleotides are TGCGCCAGCAGCCAGCTAGGGGGTGAGCAGTTCTTC. This sequence encodes CASSQLGGEQFF.

The rearrangement uses TRBV7-9 and TRBJ1-1, with D unclear. The CDR3 covers 17 residues. Germline CDR1 and CDR2: SEHNR and FQNEAQ (reference sequence). Trimming pared 7 bases from V and 0 bases from J, leaving 21 bases between. The chain's CDR3 is CASMLLRPGGMNTEAFF. For the CDR3, the DNA is TGTGCCAGCATGTTATTACGGCCCGGCGGGATGAACACTGAAGCTTTCTTT.

This clone was detected once. This rearrangement joins TRBV6-5 to TRBJ1-4; D is undetermined. V gave up 6 bases and J gave up 0 bases, with 11 bases separating them. Per germline, CDR1 MNHEY and CDR2 SVGAGI. This CDR3 spans 15 amino acids. CDR3 region: CASRPAGTTNEKLFF. The CDR3 nucleotides are TGTGCCAGCAGGCCTGCCGGGACAACTAATGAAAAACTGTTTTTT.

The chain's CDR3 is CASSQLLAGGYEQYF. The DNA of the CDR3 is TGCGCCAGCAGCCAACTTCTAGCGGGAGGGTACGAGCAGTACTTC. The rearrangement joins TRBV4-3 to TRBJ2-7, with TRBD2 identical over 12 bases. This CDR3 comprises 15 residues. Germline CDR1 is LGHNA and CDR2 is YSLEER. Trimming took 2 bases from V and 4 from J; bases not matched to a gene: 3.

This chain connects TRBV28 to TRBJ1-5; D is unresolved. This CDR3 is built from 16 residues. The germline V gene has CDR1 MDHEN and CDR2 SYDVKM. Trimming stripped 5 bases from V and 2 bases from J, with 16 bases between. The DNA of the CDR3 is TGTGCCAGCAGTCGCATTGGGCCAGGCGGCAATCAGCCCCAGCATTTT. Its protein is CASSRIGPGGNQPQHF. Supplemented by reference TRBV28 and TRBJ1-5, the full variable domain reads DVKVTQSSRYLVKRTGEKVFLECVQDMDHENMFWYRQDPGLGLRLIYFSYDVKMKEKGDIPEGYSVSREKKERFSLILESASTNQTSMYLCASSRIGPGGNQPQHFGDGTRLSIL.

This sequence joins TRBV5-6 and TRBJ2-3; the match to TRBD2 covers 11 bases. Germline trimming cut 6 bases from V and 0 bases from J; bases unmatched to any gene: 3. In germline, CDR1 is SGHDT, CDR2 YYEEEE. The CDR3 consists of 15 residues. This CDR3 is CASTVAGGSTDTQYF. In DNA, the CDR3 is TGTGCCAGCACCGTAGCGGGAGGGAGCACAGATACGCAGTATTTT.

V is TRBV11-2 and J is TRBJ2-7, with a tentative D call TRBD2 (7 bases). Germline V gene sequence: CDR1 SGHAT, CDR2 FQNNGV. The CDR3 sequence is 15 residues long. The V end was cut by 5 bases, the J end by 4 bases, with 18 bases between. The CDR3 protein is CASSTEGGGGYEQYF. CDR3 DNA sequence: TGTGCCAGCAGCACCGAGGGGGGAGGGGGTTACGAGCAGTACTTC.

This clone was observed a few times. The chain carries TRBV2 and TRBJ2-5; 12 positions match TRBD2. V gave up 5 bases and J gave up 7 bases; unmatched junction bases: 14. Germline CDR1 and CDR2: SNHLY and FYNNEI. This CDR3 has 17 amino acids. CDR3 bases: TGTGCCAGCAGTCCGAGTCCTAGCGGGAGGGGACTTGGGACCCAGTACTTC. Translation gives CASSPSPSGRGLGTQYF.

This clone was seen a single time. The rearrangement links TRBV7-2 to TRBJ2-7; TRBD2 matches 12 bases. The V gene end was trimmed by 5 bases and the J gene end by 0 bases; junction bases not matched to a gene: 5. CDR1 is SGHTA, CDR2 FQGNSA, per germline. The CDR3 contains 16 residues. This CDR3 is CASSHTSGRSSYEQYF. CDR3 sequence (DNA): TGTGCCAGCAGCCATACTAGCGGGAGGAGCTCCTACGAGCAGTACTTC.

The rearrangement uses TRBV12-5 and TRBJ2-7; D may be TRBD2 (6 bases). CDR1 is LGHNT and CDR2 is FRNRAP in the germline V gene. V dropped 0 bases and J dropped 3 bases, with 9 bases sitting between them. CDR3 length: 14 amino acids. CDR3 amino acids: CASGLVPGSYEQYF. The DNA for the CDR3 is TGTGCTAGTGGTTTGGTTCCCGGGAGCTACGAGCAGTACTTC.